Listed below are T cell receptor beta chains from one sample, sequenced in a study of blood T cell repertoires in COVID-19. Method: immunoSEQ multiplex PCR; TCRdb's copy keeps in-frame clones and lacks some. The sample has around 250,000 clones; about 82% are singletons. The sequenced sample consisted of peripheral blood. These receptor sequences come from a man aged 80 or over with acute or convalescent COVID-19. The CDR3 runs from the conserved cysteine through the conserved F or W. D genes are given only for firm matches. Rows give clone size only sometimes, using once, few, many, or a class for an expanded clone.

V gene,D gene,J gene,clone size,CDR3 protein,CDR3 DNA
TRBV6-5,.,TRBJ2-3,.,CASRDFTDTQYF,TGTGCCAGCAGGGACTTTACAGATACGCAGTATTTT
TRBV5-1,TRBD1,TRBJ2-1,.,CASSLSQGADEQFF,TGCGCCAGCAGCTTGTCGCAGGGGGCCGATGAGCAGTTCTTC
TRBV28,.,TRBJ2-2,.,CASLGLSGELFF,TGTGCCAGCCTAGGTCTCTCCGGGGAGCTGTTTTTT
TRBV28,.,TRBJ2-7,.,CASSTSDYEQYF,TGTGCCAGCAGTACTAGTGACTACGAGCAGTACTTC
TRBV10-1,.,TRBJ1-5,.,CASRHPSQGQPQHF,TGCGCCAGCAGGCACCCTTCCCAGGGACAGCCCCAGCATTTT
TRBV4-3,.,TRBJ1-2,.,CASSQDRQGFDGYTF,TGCGCCAGCAGCCAAGATCGGCAGGGTTTTGATGGCTACACCTTC
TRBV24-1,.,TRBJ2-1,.,CATSDLRTAYNEQFF,TGTGCCACCAGTGATTTGCGGACAGCATACAATGAGCAGTTCTTC
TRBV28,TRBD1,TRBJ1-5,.,CASGGQGYQPQHF,TGTGCCAGCGGGGGACAGGGGTATCAGCCCCAGCATTTT
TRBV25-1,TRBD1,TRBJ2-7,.,CASSGKGTGFYEQYF,TGTGCCAGCAGTGGAAAAGGGACAGGGTTTTACGAGCAGTACTTC
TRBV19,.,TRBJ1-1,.,CASSSNSGVNTEAFF,TGTGCCAGTAGTTCGAACTCAGGGGTTAACACTGAAGCTTTCTTT
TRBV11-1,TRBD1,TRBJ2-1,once,CASSFGQGGYNEQFF,TGTGCCAGCAGCTTCGGACAGGGGGGGTACAATGAGCAGTTCTTC
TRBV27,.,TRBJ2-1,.,CASNQVPTNNEQFF,TGTGCCAGCAACCAGGTACCCACGAACAATGAGCAGTTCTTC
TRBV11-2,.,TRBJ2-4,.,CASSPPPRFRSKNIQYF,TGTGCCAGCAGCCCCCCCCCTAGATTTCGGTCCAAAAACATTCAGTACTTC
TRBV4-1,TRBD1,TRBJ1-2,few,CASSPPDRALGGYTF,TGCGCCAGCAGCCCCCCCGACAGGGCGCTGGGTGGCTACACCTTC
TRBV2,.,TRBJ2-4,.,CASRGGQGLAKNIQYF,TGTGCATCTAGGGGGGGGCAGGGTCTAGCCAAAAACATTCAGTACTTC
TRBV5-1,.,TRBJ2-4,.,CASSWRGTKNIQYF,TGCGCCAGCAGCTGGAGGGGTACCAAAAACATTCAGTACTTC
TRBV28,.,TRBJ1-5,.,CASLGQINQPQHF,TGTGCCAGCCTCGGACAGATAAATCAGCCCCAGCATTTT